Listed below are T cell receptor beta chains from one sample, sequenced in a study of shared clonotypes between healthy human individuals. Profiling relied on immunoSEQ multiplex PCR, and the TCRdb table lists in-frame clones only, not all of them. Of some 1,100,000 clones in the sample, about four fifths were seen once. Sequenced material: memory CD4+ T cells from PBMCs. Receptors were obtained from a man aged 18 to 30 in good health. Some clones in this sample may be carry-over from other donors' samples. CDR3s include the opening cysteine and the closing phenylalanine or tryptophan. D genes are given only for firm matches. Size is stated for part of the rows, as once, few or many counts, or as a class when the clone is expanded.

d_gene	j_gene	v_gene	abundance	CDR3aa	CDR3nt
NA	TRBJ2-3	TRBV10-3	NA	CAISSAGLTDTQYF	TGTGCCATCAGCTCGGCAGGGTTGACAGATACGCAGTATTTT
NA	TRBJ2-5	TRBV19	NA	CASRRRAQETQYF	TGTGCCAGTAGACGAAGGGCCCAAGAGACCCAGTACTTC
TRBD1	TRBJ2-3	TRBV29-1	NA	CSAADRARVGTQYF	TGCAGCGCGGCGGACAGGGCAAGGGTAGGAACGCAGTATTTT
NA	TRBJ2-5	TRBV11-3	NA	CASSPRSAGTQYF	TGTGCCAGCAGCCCCCGGTCGGCGGGGACCCAGTACTTC
TRBD2	TRBJ2-1	TRBV30	NA	CAWTKGLAGGYTNEQFF	TGTGCCTGGACCAAGGGACTAGCGGGAGGTTACACGAATGAGCAGTTCTTC
NA	TRBJ2-1	TRBV4-3	NA	CASSQGGSYNEQFF	TGCGCCAGCAGCCAAGGGGGCTCCTACAATGAGCAGTTCTTC
NA	TRBJ2-7	TRBV21-1	NA	CASNLGVAFTYEQYF	TGTGCCAGCAACCTCGGGGTAGCTTTTACCTACGAGCAGTACTTC
NA	TRBJ1-2	TRBV28	once	CASSTGTVGPRGYTF	TGTGCCAGCAGTACGGGGACGGTCGGTCCGCGTGGCTACACCTTC
NA	TRBJ1-2	TRBV10-3	NA	CAISRDNYGYTF	TGTGCCATCTCCCGTGACAACTATGGCTACACCTTC
NA	TRBJ2-2	TRBV27	once	CASSLLGISNTGELFF	TGTGCCAGCAGTTTATTGGGGATCTCGAACACCGGGGAGCTGTTTTTT
NA	TRBJ1-2	TRBV25-1	NA	CASSEPGADYGYTF	TGTGCCAGCAGTGAACCAGGGGCAGACTATGGCTACACCTTC
TRBD2	TRBJ2-1	TRBV6-5	NA	CASNNPSGNVHEQFF	TGTGCCAGCAACAACCCTAGCGGGAACGTCCATGAGCAGTTCTTC
NA	TRBJ1-1	TRBV5-1	NA	CASAGRGRFWGNTEAFF	TGCGCCAGCGCTGGACGGGGCAGGTTCTGGGGGAACACTGAAGCTTTCTTT
TRBD2	TRBJ2-5	TRBV6-1	NA	CASSEGKGLAGGETQYF	TGTGCCAGCAGTGAAGGGAAGGGACTAGCGGGAGGAGAGACCCAGTACTTC
TRBD2	TRBJ2-1	TRBV5-1	NA	CASSHAPGAGLAADNEQFF	TGCGCCAGCAGCCACGCCCCCGGGGCCGGACTAGCGGCAGACAATGAGCAGTTCTTC
NA	TRBJ2-3	TRBV7-2	once	CASSWGRPTVLTDTQYF	TGTGCCAGCAGCTGGGGTAGGCCAACCGTACTCACAGATACGCAGTATTTT
NA	TRBJ1-2	TRBV28	NA	CASSQPHYYGYTF	TGTGCCAGCAGTCAACCGCACTACTATGGCTACACCTTC
TRBD2	TRBJ2-4	TRBV6-1	NA	CASSEDLAGGRRAKNIQYF	TGTGCCAGCAGTGAAGACCTAGCGGGAGGGAGAAGAGCCAAAAACATTCAGTACTTC
TRBD1	TRBJ1-5	TRBV25-1	few	CASRYHGTGGHSNQPQHF	TGTGCCAGCAGATATCATGGGACAGGAGGTCATAGCAATCAGCCCCAGCATTTT
NA	TRBJ1-6	TRBV7-2	NA	CASSYETLPLHF	TGTGCCAGCAGCTACGAGACCCTACCCCTCCACTTT
NA	TRBJ2-7	TRBV7-2	few	CASSLNGNRATYEQYF	TGTGCCAGCAGCTTAAACGGGAACAGGGCCACCTACGAGCAGTACTTC
NA	TRBJ1-4	TRBV30	NA	CAWSVLNEKLFF	TGTGCCTGGAGTGTGCTTAATGAAAAACTGTTTTTT
TRBD2	TRBJ2-5	TRBV5-1	NA	CASSSRGLAGGSRQETQYF	TGCGCCAGCAGCTCACGGGGACTAGCGGGAGGTAGTCGACAAGAGACCCAGTACTTC
NA	TRBJ2-1	TRBV7-3	few	CASGQMGGEQFF	TGTGCCAGCGGACAAATGGGGGGAGAGCAGTTCTTC
NA	TRBJ1-4	TRBV5-1	NA	CASSLEGGSGEKLFF	TGCGCCAGCAGCTTGGAGGGGGGATCGGGTGAAAAACTGTTTTTT
NA	TRBJ1-2	TRBV20-1	NA	CSEGGLYGYTF	TGCAGTGAAGGTGGGCTCTATGGCTACACCTTC
NA	TRBJ2-2	TRBV7-2	NA	CASSPRATGELFF	TGTGCCAGCAGCCCACGGGCCACCGGGGAGCTGTTTTTT
NA	TRBJ2-1	TRBV28	NA	CASRGRGSYNEQFF	TGTGCCAGCCGGGGCCGCGGCTCCTACAATGAGCAGTTCTTC
TRBD1	TRBJ1-1	TRBV7-2	NA	CASSLRQGPNTEAFF	TGTGCCAGCAGCTTAAGACAGGGGCCGAACACTGAAGCTTTCTTT
NA	TRBJ1-2	TRBV6-4	NA	CASSGKDGYTF	TGTGCCAGCAGTGGTAAGGATGGCTACACCTTC
TRBD2	TRBJ2-7	TRBV11-2	NA	CASSLVGRAYEQYF	TGTGCCAGCAGCTTAGTCGGGAGGGCCTACGAGCAGTACTTC
TRBD1	TRBJ2-7	TRBV5-1	NA	CASSSTGFSSYEQYF	TGCGCCAGCAGCTCGACAGGGTTTTCCTCCTACGAGCAGTACTTC
NA	TRBJ2-7	TRBV21-1	NA	CASITWEGAYEQYF	TGTGCCAGCATCACCTGGGAGGGGGCCTACGAGCAGTACTTC
NA	TRBJ2-2	TRBV11-3	NA	CASTPLQGNTGELFF	TGTGCCAGCACCCCTTTGCAGGGGAACACCGGGGAGCTGTTTTTT
NA	TRBJ2-4	TRBV9	NA	CASSVAGTGRDIQYF	TGTGCCAGCAGCGTAGCTGGGACGGGGCGGGACATTCAGTACTTC
TRBD2	TRBJ2-2	TRBV5-1	NA	CASSLDGGRDTGELFF	TGCGCCAGCAGCTTGGACGGCGGGAGGGACACCGGGGAGCTGTTTTTT
NA	TRBJ2-2	TRBV6-4	many	CASSEWSVTGELFF	TGTGCCAGCAGTGAATGGTCTGTCACCGGGGAGCTGTTTTTT
TRBD1	TRBJ2-4	TRBV4-1	NA	CASSQEGTGARNIQYF	TGCGCCAGCAGCCAAGAAGGCACAGGGGCGCGAAACATTCAGTACTTC
NA	TRBJ2-6	TRBV5-1	NA	CVSTDTSGANVLTF	TGCGTCAGCACCGACACCTCTGGGGCCAACGTCCTGACTTTC
TRBD1	TRBJ1-4	TRBV28	few	CASRGTVQGEKLFF	TGTGCCAGCAGGGGGACAGTGCAGGGTGAAAAACTGTTTTTT
TRBD1	TRBJ1-2	TRBV28	NA	CASSILSGQGEGYTF	TGTGCCAGCAGTATTCTATCGGGACAGGGGGAAGGCTACACCTTC
NA	TRBJ2-4	TRBV4-3	NA	CASSQGRQEGSIQYF	TGCGCCAGCAGCCAAGGCCGGCAGGAGGGGAGCATTCAGTACTTC